This TCR beta chain was sequenced in a study of cytomegalovirus exposure and HLA in healthy donors. Study-level points and caveats: Researchers reportedly found TCR beta sequences accurately predicted most subjects' HLA-A and HLA-B alleles. Relative to the 666-donor mean, N-insertions were reportedly fewer in an Asian-associated ancestry cluster in a later analysis. A later analysis found common viral pathogens apparently linked to several of the most significant clusters.

V shed 0 bases, J shed 7 bases, and the junction held 8 bases outside the gene matches. The CDR3 is 16 residues long. Germline-derived CDR1 and CDR2 are MRHNA and SNTAGT. PCR employed 60 Vbeta and 13 Jbeta primers. Data came from immunoSEQ multiplex PCR; TCRdb stores just in-frame clones and leaves some out. Its listing shows 90,000 to 150,000 clones. As concerns this clone: Its antigen remains unknown.

The sequence came from a man aged 18 to 30 in good health and CMV-seronegative. The sample was PBMCs. J is TRBJ2-1 and V is TRBV6-4; 8 bases are shared with TRBD2. This CDR3 reads CASSDSGRAGVNEQFF. CDR3 bases: TGTGCCAGCAGTGACTCAGGGCGAGCGGGAGTGAATGAGCAGTTCTTC.